This T cell receptor (beta chain) was sequenced during a study of a mutant IDH1 vaccine in newly diagnosed glioma. Time point in this sample: week 35, safety follow-up. Each vaccine dose was 300 ug of mutant IDH1 20-mer peptide, with topical imiquimod. V was shortened by 1 base and J by 0 bases, with 6 bases between the two germline ends. Germline V gives CDR1 PRHDT, CDR2 FYEKMQ (reference sequence). This CDR3 has 14 residues. This clone is labeled as medium-sized (0.01 to 0.1%). Its antigen is not known. Clones were read by immunoSEQ multiplex PCR, and TCRdb kept only the in-frame ones, dropping some. Among around 45,000 clones listed, approximately 90% were seen once.

The chain joins TRBV13 to TRBJ1-2; no reliable D call. This receptor was obtained from a woman aged 40 to 49 with glioma. Material: PBMCs, obtained from a glioma patient whose treatment included an IDH1 peptide vaccine. In nucleotides, the CDR3 is TGTGCCAGCAGCTTAGAGGAGTCTAACTATGGCTACACCTTC. Protein sequence: CASSLEESNYGYTF. The variable domain in full, completed from reference TRBV13 and TRBJ1-2, reads AAGVIQSPRHLIKEKRETATLKCYPIPRHDTVYWYQQGPGQDPQFLISFYEKMQSDKGSIPDRFSAQQFSDYHSELNMSSLELGDSALYFCASSLEESNYGYTFGSGTRLTVV.